This T cell receptor beta chain is from a study of post-analysis software for immune sequencing data. On the study more broadly: The courses of disease that were included comprised relapsing-remitting, secondary progressive and progressive-relapsing multiple sclerosis. Whole-study findings and limits: Clustering by F measure revealed strong co-clustering among samples prepared together in one batch. TRBV5-6, TRBV5-1 and TRBV20-1 belonged to a set of roughly 5 TRBV segments that were more frequent in patients than controls. The normalized Chao1 diversity of multiple sclerosis patients was significantly lower than that of controls.

V lost 4 bases and J 0 bases, leaving 13 bases between the germline ends. The CDR3 runs 16 residues. The germline gives CDR1 SGHVS, CDR2 FNYEAQ. With regard to this clonotype: What it binds is unknown.

Included in the TCR beta cDNA libraries were unique molecular identifiers. From the PCR reads, TCRdb called clonotypes with MiXCR, one entry per CDR3 protein. The sample records around 700,000 distinct CDR3 sequences, around 60% being singletons. The material sequenced was blood. This receptor was identified in a girl aged 2-9 years with multiple sclerosis. V gene TRBV7-6 combines with J gene TRBJ2-1; D uncertain. The CDR3 DNA is TGTGCCAGCAGCTCCTTGGCCTCGAGCTCCTACAATGAGCAGTTCTTC. This translates into CASSSLASSSYNEQFF.